What follows are 14 T cell receptor beta chains derived from one specimen sequenced in a study of technical replicates of blood from a few donors. Generated by immunoSEQ multiplex PCR, the TCRdb table keeps only in-frame clones and is missing some. The sample shows more than 95,000 clones, around 96% of them seen only once. Specimen: T cells isolated from PBMCs. The receptors here all came from a human donor in good health.

DNA for the CDR3: TGTGCCAGCAGTTACATCCGGCGGGGCCAAGAGACCCAGTACTTC. Translation: CASSYIRRGQETQYF. The chain couples TRBV6-5 to TRBJ2-5; maybe TRBD2 (6 bases). The CDR3 has 15 residues. V was trimmed by 2 bases and J by 1 base, leaving 11 bases between them. Germline V gene sequence: CDR1 MNHEY, CDR2 SVGAGI.

In this sample, this clone turned up once. The rearrangement uses TRBV7-9 and TRBJ1-1; D is ambiguous. The CDR3 is 11 residues long. The germline gives CDR1 SEHNR, CDR2 FQNEAQ (reference sequence). The V end lost 6 bases, the J end lost 2 bases, and 4 bases lay between the germline ends. The CDR3 loop is CASRLNTEAFF. CDR3 DNA sequence: TGTGCCAGCAGACTAAACACTGAAGCTTTCTTT.

The genes are TRBV27 and TRBJ2-1; TRBD1 agrees at 8 bases. Germline-derived CDR1 and CDR2 are MNHEY and SMNVEV (reference sequence). This CDR3 region has 19 residues. With V trimmed by 6 bases and J by 0 bases, 16 bases remained unmatched. The CDR3 is CASRRLAGGAGSSYNEQFF. As DNA, the CDR3 is TGTGCCAGCAGGAGGCTCGCAGGGGGCGCGGGGAGCTCCTACAATGAGCAGTTCTTC.

The V and J genes are TRBV5-4 and TRBJ1-1; D unclear. CDR1 SGHNT and CDR2 YYREEE come from the germline V gene (reference sequence). The CDR3 extends over 13 amino acids. Trimming shortened V by 3 bases and J by 2 bases, and 8 bases separated the two germline ends. Here the CDR3 DNA reads TGTGCCAGCAGCTGGACTCTTAACACTGAAGCTTTCTTT. This encodes CASSWTLNTEAFF.

The genes are TRBV30 and TRBJ1-5; D might be TRBD1 (5 bases). This CDR3 has 14 residues. The V gene's germline CDR1 is GTSNPN and CDR2 SVGIG (reference sequence). The germline V and J ends were trimmed by 5 bases and 3 bases, with 14 bases remaining between them. The CDR3 bases are TGTGCCTGGGGGAACGGACAATTCAATCAGCCCCAGCATTTT. Protein product: CAWGNGQFNQPQHF.

The V gene is TRBV28, the J gene TRBJ2-5; TRBD2 matches at 7 bases. Germline loops: CDR1 MDHEN, CDR2 SYDVKM. The V segment lost 7 bases and the J segment 1 base; nucleotides outside the gene matches: 24. The CDR3 length is 20 residues. The CDR3 DNA follows: TGTGCCAGCACTGAGACTAGCTTGGCCCGGAGTCCCGGTCTCCAAGAGACCCAGTACTTC. Translated, it gives CASTETSLARSPGLQETQYF.

The DNA of the CDR3 is TGTGCCAGCTCACTAGGACAAGACACTGAAGCTTTCTTT. Protein sequence: CASSLGQDTEAFF. The chain couples TRBV18 to TRBJ1-1, with D tentatively TRBD1 (5 bases). This CDR3 region has 13 residues. V dropped 4 bases and J dropped 3 bases, with 9 bases sitting between them. Germline V gives CDR1 KGHSH, CDR2 LQKENI. Variable domain in full (rest from reference TRBV18 and TRBJ1-1): NAGVMQNPRHLVRRRGQEARLRCSPMKGHSHVYWYRQLPEEGLKFMVYLQKENIIDESGMPKERFSAEFPKEGPSILRIQQVVRGDSAAYFCASSLGQDTEAFFGQGTRLTVV.

The gene calls are TRBV6-1 and TRBJ2-5, with TRBD1 matching over 9 bases. V gave up 0 bases and J gave up 5 bases; unmatched junction bases: 10. Germline loops: CDR1 MNHNS, CDR2 SASEGT. The CDR3 loop spans 17 amino acids. For the CDR3, the DNA is TGTGCCAGCAGTGAAGCGCTGGGACAGGGTTTACGGGAGACCCAGTACTTC. Protein sequence: CASSEALGQGLRETQYF.

This chain joins TRBV4-1 and TRBJ2-7; 8 positions agree with TRBD1. This CDR3 has 15 amino acids. Germline V lookup: CDR1 MGHRA, CDR2 YSYEKL. Trimming cost V 2 bases and J 2 bases; bases outside gene matches: 5. DNA of the CDR3: TGCGCCAGCAGCCAACCATTGACAGGGGCCTACGAGCAGTACTTC. Translating gives CASSQPLTGAYEQYF.

The V and J genes are TRBV2 and TRBJ1-1; D is perhaps TRBD1 (5 bases). Trimming took off 6 bases at V and 0 bases at J, with 11 bases between the two ends. Germline loops: CDR1 SNHLY, CDR2 FYNNEI. The CDR3 loop spans 14 amino acids. The CDR3 spells CASRRGTVNTEAFF. The CDR3 DNA reads TGTGCCAGCAGGCGGGGGACCGTGAACACTGAAGCTTTCTTT.

The chain combines TRBV4-1 with TRBJ2-5; D gene uncertain. The better agreement between TRBJ2-7 and the DNA end casts doubt on the J call. CDR1 is MGHRA, CDR2 YSYEKL, per germline. The CDR3 runs 13 residues. The CDR3 nucleotides are TGCGCCACCGGTGGCGGCAGTTTATACGAGCAGTACTTC. Its translation: CATGGGSLYEQYF.

V is TRBV4-1 and J is TRBJ2-1; unclear D gene. The V gene's germline CDR1 is MGHRA and CDR2 YSYEKL. The length of the CDR3 is 13 residues. V lost 4 bases, J lost 7 bases, and 11 bases lay in between. CDR3 region: CASSLSRFNEQFF. The CDR3 nucleotides are TGCGCCAGCAGCCTTAGCCGGTTTAATGAGCAGTTCTTC.

The chain joins TRBV23-1 to TRBJ2-1; maybe TRBD1 (6 bases). TRBV23-1 is identified as an open reading frame with a role that is uncertain. This CDR3 region has 18 residues. V lost 2 bases and J lost 8, with 25 bases in between. The CDR3 coding sequence is TGCGCCAGCAGTCAAAATACTCCTACAGGGTGCGGTTTGGATGAGCAGTTCTTC. This codes for CASSQNTPTGCGLDEQFF.

The chain joins TRBV5-1 to TRBJ2-1; 11 bases map to TRBD2. Germline lookup yields CDR1 SGHRS and CDR2 YFSETQ. V lost 0 bases and J lost 8; bases outside the gene matches: 4. CDR3 length equals 15 residues. CDR3 bases: TGCGCCAGCAGCTTGGGGACTAGCGGGTTATATGAGCAGTTCTTC. This translates into CASSLGTSGLYEQFF.